This TCR beta chain stems from a study of blood T cell repertoires in COVID-19. Trimming removed 4 bases from V and 2 bases from J; junction bases left unmatched: 6. Germline assignment: CDR1 SGHDN and CDR2 FVKESK. This CDR3 has 17 amino acids. Sequencing used immunoSEQ multiplex PCR; TCRdb keeps in-frame clones, though not all of them. Of more than 300,000 clones in the sample, roughly four fifths were seen once. The sample comprised PBMCs or T cells enriched from blood (not recorded which). This chain connects TRBV14 to TRBJ2-7, with 15 positions matching TRBD2. This receptor was obtained from a woman between 45 and 65 years old who had recovered from COVID-19. The CDR3, as DNA: TGTGCCAGCAGCCTAAAAAGGACTAGCGGGAGGGCCTACGAGCAGTACTTC. It translates to CASSLKRTSGRAYEQYF.